This entry lists 13 T cell receptor beta chains sequenced from one sample in a study of blood T cells in healthy people across ages. Together with a sample-barcoded 5' primer, a J-beta primer mix was included in a second PCR lasting about 6 to 12 cycles. TCRdb reprocessed the 5' RACE reads with MiXCR, giving one entry per CDR3 protein. This sample yields some 1.8 million distinct CDR3 sequences, of which more than 35% are seen a single time; approximately 22% belongs to the top ten. The sequencing input was blood. Receptor source: a human donor in good health.

The chain links TRBV20-1 to TRBJ2-5; 8 nucleotides align to TRBD2. The CDR3 length is 15 residues. CDR1 is DFQATT and CDR2 is SNEGSKA in the germline V gene (reference sequence). V was clipped by 2 bases and J by 2 bases; unmatched bases: 7. CDR3 bases: TGCAGTGCTAGATTCTTTAGCGGGGAGCAAGAGACCCAGTACTTC. This sequence encodes CSARFFSGEQETQYF.

The chain recombines TRBV21-1 with TRBJ2-1; TRBD1, the table's D call, lacks a check against the DNA. TRBV21-1 is listed as a pseudogene. This CDR3 comprises 19 residues. CDR3 loop: CASNTPTGFKVGWDNEQFF. The CDR3 DNA follows: TGTGCCAGCAATACCCCCACAGGGTTTAAGGTGGGTTGGGACAATGAGCAGTTCTTC.

The chain combines TRBV13 with TRBJ1-4; no firm D call. This CDR3 is 15 amino acids long. From germline, CDR1 is PRHDT and CDR2 FYEKMQ (reference sequence). Trimming removed 4 bases from V and 3 bases from J, with 12 bases in between. The CDR3 reads CASSSPLEANEKLFF. The CDR3 bases are TGTGCCAGCAGCTCTCCTTTGGAAGCTAATGAAAAACTGTTTTTT.

The sample holds a few counts of this clonotype. The chain has TRBV9 and TRBJ2-7; perhaps D is TRBD1 or TRBD2 (5 bases each). The CDR3 covers 14 residues. From germline, CDR1 is SGDLS and CDR2 YYNGEE. The V and J ends lost 0 bases and 4 bases respectively, with 11 bases between them. CDR3 DNA: TGTGCCAGCAGCGTAGGGGACCACGATTACGAGCAGTACTTC. It yields the protein CASSVGDHDYEQYF.

The chain carries TRBV7-9 and TRBJ2-1, with 7 bases identical to TRBD2. J lost 4 bases, V lost 6 bases, and 9 bases had no gene match. The CDR3 contains 15 residues. The germline V gene encodes CDR1 SEHNR and CDR2 FQNEAQ (reference sequence). The DNA of the CDR3 is TGTGCCAGCAGATCCATCTCCGGGGGGTACAATGAGCAGTTCTTC. Translating gives CASRSISGGYNEQFF.

Concerning this clonotype: Compared with germline, one end of the junction differs, possibly owing to a read error. The chain's CDR3 is CDSSLSRTERSSYEQYF. Here the CDR3 DNA reads TGTGACAGCAGTTTAAGTAGGACAGAGCGATCGTCCTACGAGCAGTACTTC. The chain joins TRBV28 to TRBJ2-7; TRBD1 might be the D (6 bases). From germline, CDR1 is MDHEN and CDR2 SYDVKM. The CDR3 sequence is 17 residues long.

This chain uses TRBV20-1 with TRBJ1-2, with 7 nucleotides matching TRBD1. The V gene end was trimmed by 5 bases and the J gene end by 2 bases; junction bases not matched to a gene: 2. Germline V CDR1 and CDR2: DFQATT, SNEGSKA (reference sequence). There are 12 residues in the CDR3. The CDR3 region has the DNA TGCAGTGCTGACAGGGAGAACTATGGCTACACCTTC. This sequence encodes CSADRENYGYTF.

This chain joins TRBV5-1 and TRBJ2-1; unclear D gene. Germline V CDR1 and CDR2: SGHRS, YFSETQ. The CDR3 extends over 11 amino acids. Deletions cut 7 bases from V and 8 bases from J, with 10 bases between. The CDR3 coding sequence is TGCGCCAGCGCCTTAATCGATGAGCAGTTCTTC. This encodes CASALIDEQFF.

This chain connects TRBV6-2 or TRBV6-3 to TRBJ1-1; D ambiguous. V shed 2 bases and J shed 4 bases, with 14 bases lying between them. Germline V lookup: CDR1 MNHEY, CDR2 SVGEGT. The length of the CDR3 is 15 residues. CDR3 region: CASSYPTSRLTEAFF. CDR3 nucleotides: TGTGCCAGCAGTTACCCGACAAGCCGCCTCACTGAAGCTTTCTTT.

The genes are TRBV7-9 and TRBJ2-3; TRBD1 might be the D (6 bases). The V end lost 5 bases, the J end lost 4 bases, and 22 bases lay between the germline ends. The CDR3 has 17 residues. Germline V CDR1 and CDR2: SEHNR, FQNEAQ (reference sequence). The DNA of the CDR3 is TGTGCCAGCAGCCGAGGGGCGGCAGGGGTCAGCGCAGATACGCAGTATTTT. This translates into CASSRGAAGVSADTQYF.

The chain couples TRBV4-3 to TRBJ1-2, with TRBD1 matching over 7 bases. The germline gives CDR1 LGHNA, CDR2 YSLEER. The CDR3 covers 16 residues. V shed 2 bases, J shed 4 bases, and the junction held 10 bases outside the gene matches. CDR3 sequence: CASSQNQGVGSYGYTF. The CDR3 bases are TGCGCCAGCAGCCAAAATCAGGGGGTAGGTAGCTATGGCTACACCTTC.

This clonotype has just a few counts. The chain employs TRBV5-6 and TRBJ1-2, with unresolved D. Deletions cut 2 bases from V and 0 bases from J, with 8 bases between. This CDR3 spans 14 amino acids. CDR1 is SGHDT and CDR2 is YYEEEE in the germline V gene. DNA for the CDR3: TGTGCCAGCAGCTTCGTAGTGGCTAACTATGGCTACACCTTC. Amino acid sequence: CASSFVVANYGYTF.

Only a few counts were recorded for this clonotype. DNA of the CDR3: TGTGCCAGCAGCTTTACCGATCGGGTTCTCCCCACAGATACGCAGTATTTT. Encoded protein: CASSFTDRVLPTDTQYF. The chain recombines TRBV7-2 with TRBJ2-3; D gene uncertain. The germline CDR1 and CDR2 sequences are SGHTA and FQGNSA. The CDR3 length is 17 residues. V was pared by 3 bases and J by 2 bases, with 18 bases between. Combining the CDR3 with reference TRBV7-2 and TRBJ2-3 gives the whole variable domain GAGVSQSPSNKVTEKGKDVELRCDPISGHTALYWYRQSLGQGLEFLIYFQGNSAPDKSGLPSDRFSAERTGGSVSTLTIQRTQQEDSAVYLCASSFTDRVLPTDTQYFGPGTRLTVL.